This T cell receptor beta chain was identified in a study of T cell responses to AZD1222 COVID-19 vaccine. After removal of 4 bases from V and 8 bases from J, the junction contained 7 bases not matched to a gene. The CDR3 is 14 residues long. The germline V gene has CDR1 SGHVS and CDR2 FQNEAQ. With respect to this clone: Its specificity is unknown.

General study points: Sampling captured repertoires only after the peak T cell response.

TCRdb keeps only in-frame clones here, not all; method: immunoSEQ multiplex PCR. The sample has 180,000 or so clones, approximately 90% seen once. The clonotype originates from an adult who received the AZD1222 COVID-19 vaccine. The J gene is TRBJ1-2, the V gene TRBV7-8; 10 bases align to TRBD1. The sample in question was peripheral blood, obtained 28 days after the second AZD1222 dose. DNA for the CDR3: TGTGCCAGCAGCTCCCGGGACAGGGGAGGAGGCTACACCTTC. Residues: CASSSRDRGGGYTF.